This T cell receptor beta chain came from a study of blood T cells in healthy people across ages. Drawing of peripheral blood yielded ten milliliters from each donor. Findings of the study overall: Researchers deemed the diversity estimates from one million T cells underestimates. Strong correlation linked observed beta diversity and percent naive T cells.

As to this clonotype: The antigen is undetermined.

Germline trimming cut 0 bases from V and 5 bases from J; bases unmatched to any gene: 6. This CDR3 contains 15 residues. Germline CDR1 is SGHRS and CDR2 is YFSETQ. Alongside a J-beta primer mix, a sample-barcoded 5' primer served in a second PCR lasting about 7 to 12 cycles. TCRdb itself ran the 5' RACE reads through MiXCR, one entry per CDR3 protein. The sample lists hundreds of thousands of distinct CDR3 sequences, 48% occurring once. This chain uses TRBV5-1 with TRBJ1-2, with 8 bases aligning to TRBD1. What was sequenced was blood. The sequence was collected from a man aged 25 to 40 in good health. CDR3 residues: CASSLGTDRVYGYTF. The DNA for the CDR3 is TGCGCCAGCAGCTTGGGGACGGACAGGGTTTATGGCTACACCTTC.